The next 11 T cell receptor beta chains were all read from a single sample in a study of CD8 T cells in Susac syndrome. RNA, at about 0.45 to 1 ug, was reverse transcribed with random hexamers. In TCRdb, the immunoSEQ multiplex PCR reads were re-called with MiXCR into one record per CDR3 protein. The sample records 200,000 to 250,000 distinct CDR3 sequences, 95% being singletons. The sample taken for sequencing was CD4+ T cells from PBMCs. The receptors come from a human donor with multiple sclerosis.

J is TRBJ1-2 and V is TRBV12-3 or TRBV12-4, with TRBD1 matching 7 bases. The CDR3 has 13 amino acids. V gave up 5 bases and J gave up 8 bases; unmatched junction bases: 8. The CDR3 DNA is TGTGCCAGCAGTCTAAGGACAGGCGGCGGCTACACCTTC. Amino acid sequence: CASSLRTGGGYTF.

The chain combines TRBV29-1 with TRBJ1-5; D gene uncertain. V lost 7 bases to trimming and J lost 0 bases, with 13 bases between them. The V gene's germline CDR1 is SQVTM and CDR2 ANQGSEA. The CDR3 length is 14 residues. Here the CDR3 DNA reads TGCAGCGCCTCTGTTGGTAATAGCAATCAGCCCCAGCATTTT. Its protein is CSASVGNSNQPQHF.

The genes are TRBV3-1 and TRBJ2-4; D is unresolved. Germline V gene lookup returns CDR1 LGHDT and CDR2 YNNKEL (reference sequence). The CDR3 extends over 17 amino acids. The V and J ends lost 1 base and 0 bases respectively, with 13 bases between them. CDR3 bases: TGTGCCAGCAGCCAAGGGCTGGCTCGCCTAGCCAAAAACATTCAGTACTTC. This gives the protein CASSQGLARLAKNIQYF.

The chain links TRBV11-2 to TRBJ1-1; tentatively, D is TRBD1 (5 bases). The V end lost 0 bases, the J end lost 0 bases, and 17 bases lay between the germline ends. Germline CDR1 and CDR2: SGHAT and FQNNGV. CDR3 length equals 18 residues. CDR3 DNA: TGTGCCAGCAGCTTAGAGCGTGGGGCCAGGAGAATGAACACTGAAGCTTTCTTT. Translation: CASSLERGARRMNTEAFF.

This chain connects TRBV7-3 to TRBJ2-1; no firm D call. Trimming removed 2 bases at V and 5 bases at J, with 10 bases between. Germline V CDR1 and CDR2: SGHTA, FQGTGA. The CDR3 loop spans 14 amino acids. The DNA of the CDR3 is TGTGCCAGCAGCTTATCCCGTGCGGACAATGAGCAGTTCTTC. It yields the protein CASSLSRADNEQFF.

The chain uses TRBV18 and TRBJ1-4, with D possibly matching TRBD1 (6 bases). This CDR3 has 13 residues. V was cut by 4 bases and J by 14 bases, with 17 bases left in between. Germline CDR1 and CDR2: KGHSH and LQKENI. CDR3 region: CASSRGRRLELFF. The CDR3 DNA follows: TGTGCCAGCTCACGGGGGCGTCGGCTCGAGCTGTTTTTT.

The CDR3 loop reads CSDTRDSSNYGYTF. CDR3 in DNA: TGCAGCGATACCCGGGACAGTTCTAACTATGGCTACACCTTC. The chain is built from TRBV29-1 and TRBJ1-2, with 7 bases identical to TRBD1. Germline V CDR1 and CDR2: SQVTM, ANQGSEA. Germline trimming cut 7 bases from V and 0 bases from J; bases unmatched to any gene: 8. This CDR3 region has 14 residues.

This chain connects TRBV29-1 to TRBJ2-1, with TRBD1 matching 7 bases. The CDR3 runs to 13 residues. CDR1 and CDR2 from the germline V gene are SQVTM and ANQGSEA. The trim removed 4 bases at V and 5 bases at J, leaving 5 bases unmatched. The DNA for the CDR3 is TGCAGCGTTGGACCGACAGGGAACAATGAGCAGTTCTTC. It specifies CSVGPTGNNEQFF.

This chain uses TRBV30 with TRBJ1-1; 7 bases match TRBD1. CDR3 length: 11 residues. CDR1 and CDR2 from the germline V gene are GTSNPN and SVGIG (reference sequence). Unmatched junction bases numbered 0, after V lost 0 bases and J lost 8 bases. The CDR3 DNA follows: TGTGCCTGGAGTGTACAGGGGGAAGCTTTCTTT. Translating it yields CAWSVQGEAFF.

The gene calls are TRBV28 and TRBJ1-1; D is perhaps TRBD1 (5 bases). V shed 2 bases and J shed 6 bases, with 13 bases lying between them. Germline CDR1 reads MDHEN; CDR2 reads SYDVKM. The CDR3 consists of 14 residues. CDR3 nucleotide sequence: TGTGCCAGCAGTTTACCCGGCGGGGCTGCTGAAGCTTTCTTT. Protein sequence: CASSLPGGAAEAFF.

The rearrangement uses TRBV3-1 and TRBJ1-1, with D perhaps matching TRBD1 (5 bases). V dropped 0 bases and J dropped 1 base, with 12 bases sitting between them. Germline-derived CDR1 and CDR2 are LGHDT and YNNKEL (reference sequence). The CDR3 runs to 16 residues. The CDR3 DNA reads TGTGCCAGCAGCCAAGATCGGGGGATTAAGAACACTGAAGCTTTCTTT. Its protein product is CASSQDRGIKNTEAFF.